The 28 T cell receptor beta chains in this list originate from one sample, sequenced in a study of blood T cells in healthy people across ages. Primed by a sample-barcoded 5' primer and a J-beta primer mix, a second PCR proceeded for about 7 to 12 cycles. TCRdb fed the 5' RACE reads into MiXCR, producing one record per CDR3 protein. The sample has 1 million or so distinct CDR3 sequences; less than 50% are singletons. The specimen sequenced was blood. The receptors originated from a woman in her sixties or seventies in good health.

J is TRBJ1-2 and V is TRBV28; no clear D. This CDR3 region has 13 residues. Germline V CDR1 and CDR2: MDHEN, SYDVKM. V lost 6 bases to trimming and J lost 7 bases, with 15 bases between them. CDR3 in amino acids: CASRSQAISGYTF. The CDR3 coding sequence is TGTGCCAGCAGGAGCCAGGCGATTAGTGGCTACACCTTC.

The rearrangement joins TRBV19 to TRBJ1-2; 9 bases fit TRBD1. This CDR3 spans 12 amino acids. V was pared by 9 bases and J by 6 bases, with 5 bases of the junction left unmatched. Per the germline V gene, CDR1 is LNHDA and CDR2 is SQIVND (reference sequence). In nucleotides, the CDR3 is TGTGCCAGCCGGACAGGGGACCATGGCTACACCTTC. This sequence encodes CASRTGDHGYTF.

This clonotype was recorded a few times. V and J are TRBV6-2 or TRBV6-3 and TRBJ2-1; 7 nucleotides line up with TRBD2. The ends lost 0 bases at V and 3 bases at J; junction bases unmatched: 2. Germline V lookup: CDR1 MNHEY, CDR2 SVGEGT. This CDR3 has 15 residues. CDR3 coding DNA: TGTGCCAGCAGTTACTCCCGGGACTACTACAATGAGCAGTTCTTC. Translation: CASSYSRDYYNEQFF.

The chain links TRBV5-1 to TRBJ2-5; 7 positions agree with TRBD1. Gene TRBJ2-7 matches the end of the DNA better, so the J call may be wrong. CDR3 length: 15 residues. Germline V gene sequence: CDR1 SGHRS, CDR2 YFSETQ. CDR3 loop: CASSLVLGTDREQYF. The CDR3 region has the DNA TGCGCCAGCAGCTTGGTCCTGGGGACAGATCGCGAGCAGTACTTC.

The V call is TRBV2, the J call TRBJ2-1; D tentatively fits TRBD1 or TRBD2 (5 bases each). The germline CDR1 and CDR2 sequences are SNHLY and FYNNEI. Between the trimmed V and J ends, which lost 8 bases and 9 bases, there was a span of 14 bases. The CDR3 is 12 residues long. The CDR3 DNA follows: TGTGCCAGCGGCCGACTGGGGGTTGAGCAGTTCTTC. Translated: CASGRLGVEQFF.

Concerning this clonotype itself: One end of the junction varies from germline; a read error may be responsible. This sequence joins TRBV11-1 and TRBJ2-5, with D possibly being TRBD1 (6 bases). Germline V lookup: CDR1 SGHAT, CDR2 FQDESV (reference sequence). The CDR3 runs 15 residues. CDR3 loop: CASSLTTGNYSEQYF. The CDR3 DNA is TGCGCCAGCAGCTTAACCACAGGGAACTACAGTGAGCAGTACTTC.

This clonotype occurred a few times. The junction departs from germline at one end; a sequencing error may be responsible. The chain couples TRBV10-3 to TRBJ2-1, with TRBD1 as a possible D gene (5 bases). This CDR3 spans 16 amino acids. Per germline, CDR1 ENHRY and CDR2 SYGVKD. Written as DNA, the CDR3 is TGTGCCATCAGTGAGTCTTGGGGCGACTCCTACAATGAGCGGTTCTTC. Translating it yields CAISESWGDSYNERFF.

The rearrangement links TRBV5-8 to TRBJ1-1; no clear D gene. Looked up from germline, CDR1 is SGHTS and CDR2 is YDEGEE. The CDR3 totals 15 residues. With 4 bases removed from V and 1 base from J, the gap between germline ends came to 14 bases. For the CDR3, the DNA is TGTGCCAGCAGCACGGCAGGACGAGCGAACACTGAAGCTTTCTTT. Translating gives CASSTAGRANTEAFF.

The chain uses TRBV27 and TRBJ2-1, with D uncertain. Germline V gene lookup returns CDR1 MNHEY and CDR2 SMNVEV (reference sequence). This CDR3 is 13 amino acids long. Deletions cut 0 bases from V and 4 bases from J, with 4 bases between. In DNA form, the CDR3 reads TGTGCCAGCAGTTTATCGGTGTACAATGAGCAGTTCTTC. This sequence encodes CASSLSVYNEQFF.

This rearrangement joins TRBV5-6 to TRBJ2-1; weak D call: TRBD2 (6 bases). There are 16 residues in the CDR3. V gave up 0 bases and J gave up 0 bases, with 10 bases separating them. Germline assignment: CDR1 SGHDT and CDR2 YYEEEE. CDR3 loop: CASSLALGGSYNEQFF. CDR3 bases: TGTGCCAGCAGCTTGGCCCTGGGAGGCTCCTACAATGAGCAGTTCTTC.

Regarding this clonotype: A read error may account for a junction end that differs from germline. The J gene is TRBJ1-2, the V gene TRBV12-3 or TRBV12-4, with TRBD1 as a possible D gene (5 bases). This CDR3 comprises 14 residues. CDR3 region: CASSVAPQGNGYTF. CDR3 nucleotides: TGTGCCAGCAGTGTAGCCCCGCAGGGAAATGGCTACACCTTC.

The chain links TRBV7-9 to TRBJ2-1; TRBD1 matches 11 bases. V lost 4 bases and J lost 7; bases outside the gene matches: 6. The germline gives CDR1 SEHNR, CDR2 FQNEAQ (reference sequence). The CDR3 spans 15 residues. CDR3: CASSWGQGGRNEQFF. DNA of the CDR3: TGTGCCAGCAGCTGGGGACAGGGGGGTAGGAATGAGCAGTTCTTC.

This clonotype was observed a handful of times. V gene TRBV7-3 combines with J gene TRBJ2-1, with D hard to call. V dropped 5 bases and J dropped 0 bases, with 11 bases sitting between them. The CDR3 extends over 15 amino acids. The germline gives CDR1 SGHTA, CDR2 FQGTGA. CDR3 bases: TGTGCCAGCAGCGCCGACCCAAACTCCTACAATGAGCAGTTCTTC. It translates to CASSADPNSYNEQFF.

The V call is TRBV3-1, the J call TRBJ2-3, with 12 positions matching TRBD2. J was trimmed by 1 base and V by 4 bases; bases with no gene match: 6. The germline V gene encodes CDR1 LGHDT and CDR2 YNNKEL (reference sequence). The length of the CDR3 is 17 residues. The CDR3 region is CASSPLAGGLGTDTQYF. DNA of the CDR3: TGTGCCAGCAGCCCCCTAGCGGGAGGGTTGGGCACAGATACGCAGTATTTT.

The CDR3 loop reads CASSGHRDDPNSGANVLTF. The CDR3 DNA is TGTGCCAGCAGCGGCCACAGGGACGATCCAAATTCTGGGGCCAACGTCCTGACTTTC. This rearrangement joins TRBV9 to TRBJ2-6; maybe TRBD1 (6 bases). Trimming cost V 3 bases and J 1 base, with 20 bases left between them. The germline V gene has CDR1 SGDLS and CDR2 YYNGEE. This CDR3 comprises 19 residues. Full variable domain (rest looked up from reference TRBV9 and TRBJ2-6): DSGVTQTPKHLITATGQRVTLRCSPRSGDLSVYWYQQSLDQGLQFLIQYYNGEERAKGNILERFSAQQFPDLHSELNLSSLELGDSALYFCASSGHRDDPNSGANVLTFGAGSRLTVL.

This clonotype has more than one count but fewer than ten. This sequence joins TRBV10-3 and TRBJ2-7; possibly TRBD1 or TRBD2 for D (5 bases each). Germline V gene sequence: CDR1 ENHRY, CDR2 SYGVKD. V was shortened by 8 bases and J by 2 bases, with 16 bases between the two germline ends. This CDR3 spans 14 amino acids. The CDR3 region is CAIRNRDGPYEQYF. The CDR3 region has the DNA TGTGCCATCCGAAACCGGGACGGACCCTACGAGCAGTACTTC.

This clonotype was counted only a few times. The chain is built from TRBV20-1 and TRBJ2-5; D is possibly TRBD2 (6 bases). The end of the DNA aligns better with TRBJ2-7, so the J call may be wrong. Germline-derived CDR1 and CDR2 are DFQATT and SNEGSKA (reference sequence). The length of the CDR3 is 15 residues. For the CDR3, the DNA is TGCAGTGCTAGAGATACGACTAGTCCCTTCTACGAGCAGTACTTC. The encoded protein is CSARDTTSPFYEQYF.

The V call is TRBV12-3 or TRBV12-4, the J call TRBJ1-5, with D uncertain. CDR3 size: 14 residues. The ends were cut back, 6 bases at V and 1 base at J, with 10 bases in the middle. The CDR3, as DNA: TGTGCCAGCAGCCTGTGGCAGAGCAATCAGCCCCAGCATTTT. This encodes CASSLWQSNQPQHF.

This sequence joins TRBV2 and TRBJ1-6; D call uncertain. The germline CDR1 and CDR2 sequences are SNHLY and FYNNEI. The CDR3 loop spans 14 amino acids. The V and J ends lost 4 bases and 4 bases respectively, with 8 bases between them. CDR3 DNA: TGTGCCAGCAGTGCCATCCAGTATAATTCACCCCTCCACTTT. This codes for CASSAIQYNSPLHF.

This chain uses TRBV2 with TRBJ2-7; maybe TRBD1 (7 bases). CDR3 length equals 17 residues. V was cut by 6 bases and J by 9 bases, with 30 bases left in between. Per germline, CDR1 SNHLY and CDR2 FYNNEI. CDR3 amino acids: CASRAGQSPGRGLGQYF. CDR3 DNA: TGTGCCAGCAGGGCGGGACAGTCTCCTGGCCGGGGATTGGGGCAGTACTTC.

The chain has TRBV10-1 and TRBJ2-3, with D maybe TRBD1 (10 bases). The CDR3 runs to 21 residues. V gave up 2 bases and J gave up 2 bases, with 29 bases separating them. The germline CDR1 and CDR2 sequences are WNHNN and SYGVQD (reference sequence). Here the CDR3 reads CASSETRDRGASGIYTDTQYF. In nucleotides, the CDR3 is TGCGCCAGCAGTGAGACGAGGGACAGGGGTGCTAGCGGGATATACACAGATACGCAGTATTTT.

There are many counts of this clonotype. The chain joins TRBV29-1 to TRBJ2-1, with no clear D. The CDR3 consists of 12 residues. Trimming removed 5 bases at V and 4 bases at J, with 9 bases between. The V gene's germline CDR1 is SQVTM and CDR2 ANQGSEA. The CDR3 nucleotides read TGCAGCGTTTTGTCAGCGTACAATGAGCAGTTCTTC. Translated, it gives CSVLSAYNEQFF.

The genes are TRBV15 and TRBJ2-3; D is unresolved. The CDR3 length is 14 residues. Germline V gene lookup returns CDR1 LNHNV and CDR2 YYDKDF (reference sequence). Trimming pared 3 bases from V and 9 bases from J, leaving 16 bases between. The CDR3 is CATSSPSGPGTQYF. In DNA form, the CDR3 reads TGTGCCACCAGCAGCCCATCCGGGCCGGGCACGCAGTATTTT.

The chain uses TRBV5-6 and TRBJ2-1; no clear D. V lost 4 bases and J lost 5, with 7 bases in between. Per the germline V gene, CDR1 is SGHDT and CDR2 is YYEEEE. The CDR3 length is 12 residues. The CDR3 DNA is TGTGCCAGCAGCCAAGCTCACAATGAGCAGTTCTTC. As protein: CASSQAHNEQFF.

This clonotype was observed a few times. This chain connects TRBV20-1 to TRBJ2-1; D is unresolved. Germline loops: CDR1 DFQATT, CDR2 SNEGSKA (reference sequence). The CDR3 length is 13 residues. V lost 8 bases and J 2 bases, leaving 13 bases between the germline ends. CDR3 sequence: CSTELQAYNEQFF. The CDR3 DNA sequence: TGCAGTACGGAGCTTCAGGCCTACAATGAGCAGTTCTTC.

The J gene is TRBJ1-2, the V gene TRBV20-1; weak D call: TRBD1 (5 bases). Per the germline V gene, CDR1 is DFQATT and CDR2 is SNEGSKA (reference sequence). The CDR3 runs to 11 residues. The CDR3 nucleotides read TGCAGGTCCGGGGGTCGCGATGGCTACACCTTC. Translation: CRSGGRDGYTF.

This chain connects TRBV7-2 to TRBJ2-7; D gene ambiguous. CDR1 is SGHTA and CDR2 is FQGNSA in the germline V gene. The CDR3 contains 15 residues. Trimming pared 4 bases from V and 2 bases from J, leaving 15 bases between. The CDR3 is CASSSRQDLTYEQYF. In DNA form, the CDR3 reads TGTGCCAGCAGCTCACGGCAGGACCTAACCTACGAGCAGTACTTC.

This clonotype came up a few times. The V and J genes are TRBV27 and TRBJ2-7; TRBD1 aligns across 8 bases. The CDR3 length is 17 residues. V trimming: 6 bases; J trimming: 1 base; junction bases outside the gene matches: 14. The germline V gene has CDR1 MNHEY and CDR2 SMNVEV (reference sequence). In nucleotides, the CDR3 is TGTGCCAGCAGATTGACCCTGGACAGGGTGGGATCCTACGAGCAGTACTTC. This translates into CASRLTLDRVGSYEQYF.